These 5 T cell receptor beta chains were all obtained from the same sample, sequenced in a study of blood T cell repertoires in COVID-19. TCRdb's table, derived via immunoSEQ multiplex PCR, lists solely in-frame clones and lacks some. The table includes 250,000 to 350,000 clones, 65% to 85% detected once. The sample taken for sequencing was peripheral blood. These TCRs come from a human donor with COVID-19, enrolled during active disease. The donor label of this sample is uncertain.

The chain carries TRBV29-1 and TRBJ2-3, with 9 positions matching TRBD1. Trimming took 3 bases from V and 2 from J; bases not matched to a gene: 12. The CDR3 spans 17 residues. Germline CDR1 SQVTM, CDR2 ANQGSEA. The CDR3 sequence: CSVDPINGQGNTDTQYF. The CDR3 DNA reads as TGCAGCGTTGACCCCATTAACGGACAGGGGAACACAGATACGCAGTATTTT.

The rearrangement joins TRBV5-1 to TRBJ1-2, with a tentative D call TRBD1 (6 bases). The length of the CDR3 is 16 residues. Germline CDR1 and CDR2: SGHRS and YFSETQ. Trimming shortened V by 6 bases and J by 6 bases, and 24 bases separated the two germline ends. The CDR3 coding sequence is TGCGCCAGCACGACAGGCGGATCAAGAGCATGGGATGGCTACACCTTC. Translation: CASTTGGSRAWDGYTF.

This rearrangement joins TRBV9 to TRBJ2-1; tentatively, D is TRBD2 (5 bases). V was pared by 2 bases and J by 5 bases, with 11 bases between. Germline CDR1 SGDLS, CDR2 YYNGEE. This CDR3 is 14 amino acids long. In nucleotides, the CDR3 is TGTGCCAGCAGCGTGGCTAGCAGAGACAATGAGCAGTTCTTC. This gives the protein CASSVASRDNEQFF.

The V gene is TRBV28, the J gene TRBJ2-7; 9 bases are a match to TRBD2. This CDR3 spans 16 amino acids. Germline V lookup: CDR1 MDHEN, CDR2 SYDVKM. V was clipped by 3 bases and J by 3 bases; unmatched bases: 9. The CDR3, as DNA: TGTGCCAGCAGTTTCCCTCTGACTAGCGGTTACTACGAGCAGTACTTC. As protein: CASSFPLTSGYYEQYF.

The J gene is TRBJ2-7, the V gene TRBV7-2; TRBD1 matches at 8 bases. Per germline, CDR1 SGHTA and CDR2 FQGNSA. Unmatched junction bases numbered 8, after V lost 4 bases and J lost 3 bases. The CDR3 is made up of 15 amino acids. CDR3 sequence: CASSSNTGGLYEQYF. The CDR3 DNA reads TGTGCCAGCAGCTCTAATACAGGGGGACTCTACGAGCAGTACTTC.